This passage covers 26 T cell receptor beta chains from one sample sequenced in a study of blood T cell repertoires in COVID-19. TCRdb's copy holds only in-frame clones and misses some; the assay was immunoSEQ multiplex PCR. The sample shows some 250,000 clones, roughly 77% of them seen only once. Material for sequencing was peripheral blood. Source of these receptors: a woman of 80 years or more with acute or convalescent COVID-19.

This chain connects TRBV18 to TRBJ1-4, with 10 nucleotides matching TRBD1. CDR3 length equals 14 residues. Looked up from germline, CDR1 is KGHSH and CDR2 is LQKENI. Unmatched junction bases numbered 4, after V lost 4 bases and J lost 8 bases. The CDR3 nucleotides are TGTGCCAGCTCACGCGGACAGGGGGGCGAAAAACTGTTTTTT. Protein sequence: CASSRGQGGEKLFF.

The chain links TRBV6-5 to TRBJ1-2, with D perhaps TRBD1 (5 bases). The germline gives CDR1 MNHEY, CDR2 SVGAGI. This CDR3 has 12 residues. The V and J ends lost 4 bases and 4 bases respectively, with 7 bases between them. Written as DNA, the CDR3 is TGTGCCAGCAGTTCACAGGCCTATGGCTACACCTTC. It encodes CASSSQAYGYTF.

The J gene is TRBJ1-6, the V gene TRBV10-2, with TRBD1 matching over 9 bases. J was trimmed by 8 bases and V by 6 bases; bases with no gene match: 5. Looked up from germline, CDR1 is WSHSY and CDR2 is SAAADI. This CDR3 spans 14 amino acids. In DNA form, the CDR3 reads TGCGCCAGCAGCCTTGGGACAGGGTATTCACCCCTCCACTTT. Translated, it gives CASSLGTGYSPLHF.

The rearrangement joins TRBV7-6 to TRBJ1-5, with D possibly being TRBD1 (6 bases). V was trimmed by 5 bases and J by 1 base, leaving 12 bases between them. The CDR3 consists of 15 residues. Germline CDR1 and CDR2: SGHVS and FNYEAQ. DNA of the CDR3: TGTGCCAGCAGCCTGGGACATATGAGCAATCAGCCCCAGCATTTT. Translating gives CASSLGHMSNQPQHF.

The sample holds many counts of this clone. The chain is built from TRBV18 and TRBJ1-1; the D gene is possibly TRBD1 (6 bases). V lost 3 bases to trimming and J lost 5 bases, with 10 bases between them. CDR3 length: 13 residues. The germline V gene encodes CDR1 KGHSH and CDR2 LQKENI. The CDR3 bases are TGTGCCAGCTCACCCAAGGGGGAAACTGAAGCTTTCTTT. Translating it yields CASSPKGETEAFF.

This clone has just a few counts. The V call is TRBV5-1, the J call TRBJ1-1; no firm D call. Trimming pared 6 bases from V and 4 bases from J, leaving 13 bases between. The CDR3 runs 13 residues. From germline, CDR1 is SGHRS and CDR2 YFSETQ. This CDR3 is CASKEGISTEAFF. CDR3 DNA sequence: TGCGCCAGCAAGGAGGGAATCAGCACTGAAGCTTTCTTT.

This clone is a singleton in its sample. The genes are TRBV5-1 and TRBJ2-3; tentatively, D is TRBD2 (5 bases). Trimming left V 1 base short and J 10 bases short, with 19 bases between. This CDR3 has 15 amino acids. Germline V lookup: CDR1 SGHRS, CDR2 YFSETQ. The CDR3 loop is CASSLLWSSPRAQYF. CDR3 nucleotides: TGCGCCAGCAGCTTGTTATGGTCTAGCCCGAGGGCGCAGTATTTT.

The V and J genes are TRBV5-5 and TRBJ2-7; no firm D call. The CDR3 is made up of 13 amino acids. Trimming stripped 2 bases from V and 2 bases from J, with 8 bases between. Per the germline V gene, CDR1 is SGHKS and CDR2 is YYEKEE (reference sequence). The CDR3 region has the DNA TGTGCCAGCAGCTTAAGACTGCCCTACGAGCAGTACTTC. Amino acid sequence: CASSLRLPYEQYF.

This clone was detected ten times or more. The chain joins TRBV2 to TRBJ2-5; 9 bases map to TRBD2. Germline V gives CDR1 SNHLY, CDR2 FYNNEI. The V segment lost 6 bases and the J segment 5 bases; nucleotides outside the gene matches: 10. This CDR3 region has 15 residues. The CDR3 region has the DNA TGTGCCAGCAGCGCGGACGCGGGAGGGGGGGAGACCCAGTACTTC. Translating gives CASSADAGGGETQYF. Full variable domain (remainder filled in from reference TRBV2 and TRBJ2-5): EPEVTQTPSHQVTQMGQEVILRCVPISNHLYFYWYRQILGQKVEFLVSFYNNEISEKSEIFDDQFSVERPDGSNFTLKIRSTKLEDSAMYFCASSADAGGGETQYFGPGTRLLVL.

On this clone itself: This CDR3 is also generated by other DNA sequences in the sample. The chain uses TRBV2 and TRBJ1-2; 7 bases are a match to TRBD1. Unmatched junction bases numbered 2, after V lost 4 bases and J lost 6 bases. CDR1 is SNHLY and CDR2 is FYNNEI in the germline V gene. This CDR3 contains 12 residues. CDR3 DNA sequence: TGTGCCAGCAGTGTCAGGGGGAATGGCTACACCTTC. Its translation is CASSVRGNGYTF.

The genes are TRBV5-1 and TRBJ2-7, with a possible D match to TRBD2 (5 bases). This CDR3 is 13 amino acids long. CDR1 and CDR2 from the germline V gene are SGHRS and YFSETQ. V lost 0 bases, J lost 4 bases, and 8 bases lay in between. In DNA form, the CDR3 reads TGCGCCAGCAGCTTGGGGTCGGGATACGAGCAGTACTTC. Its protein product is CASSLGSGYEQYF.

With respect to this clone: This same CDR3 is encoded by further DNA sequences in the sample. V gene TRBV5-6 combines with J gene TRBJ1-3; 8 positions match TRBD1. The CDR3 length is 15 residues. V was clipped by 2 bases and J by 5 bases; unmatched bases: 6. CDR1 and CDR2 from the germline V gene are SGHDT and YYEEEE. The CDR3 is CASSLRGTGRNTIYF. In nucleotides, the CDR3 is TGTGCCAGCAGCTTAAGGGGGACAGGAAGAAACACCATATATTTT.

The chain carries TRBV7-9 and TRBJ2-5; tentative D call: TRBD1 (6 bases). Germline CDR1 reads SEHNR; CDR2 reads FQNEAQ (reference sequence). With 5 bases removed from V and 9 bases from J, the gap between germline ends came to 19 bases. The CDR3 extends over 14 amino acids. The chain's CDR3 is CASSPGASGRAQYF. The DNA for the CDR3 is TGTGCCAGCAGCCCAGGGGCGTCCGGACGGGCCCAGTACTTC.

The chain employs TRBV27 and TRBJ2-1; 8 bases fit TRBD1. Germline values: CDR1 MNHEY, CDR2 SMNVEV (reference sequence). The CDR3 covers 14 residues. J lost 8 bases, V lost 4 bases, and 7 bases had no gene match. CDR3 sequence (DNA): TGTGCCAGCAGTTCCAGGACAGGGTTCGATGAGCAGTTCTTC. It is translated as CASSSRTGFDEQFF.

The CDR3 sequence: CASSNQDWEKLFF. CDR3 nucleotides: TGTGCCAGTAGTAACCAGGACTGGGAAAAACTGTTTTTT. The rearrangement uses TRBV19 and TRBJ1-4; the D is unclear. The V and J ends lost 4 bases and 8 bases respectively, with 11 bases between them. The CDR3 is made up of 13 amino acids. Germline values: CDR1 LNHDA, CDR2 SQIVND (reference sequence).

This chain joins TRBV5-4 and TRBJ2-7; 9 bases agree with TRBD1. The germline gives CDR1 SGHNT, CDR2 YYREEE (reference sequence). Losses at the gene ends were 7 bases for V and 1 base for J; bases not matched to a gene: 9. The CDR3 sequence is 15 residues long. As DNA, the CDR3 is TGTGCCAGCGGGGGTACCGGGACAGGGTCCTACGAGCAGTACTTC. It specifies CASGGTGTGSYEQYF. Full variable domain (rest looked up from reference TRBV5-4 and TRBJ2-7): ETGVTQSPTHLIKTRGQQVTLRCSSQSGHNTVSWYQQALGQGPQFIFQYYREEENGRGNFPPRFSGLQFPNYSSELNVNALELDDSALYLCASGGTGTGSYEQYFGPGTRLTVT.

This clone was picked up a small number of times. The genes are TRBV4-2 and TRBJ2-7; TRBD2 aligns across 10 bases. This CDR3 is 16 amino acids long. J lost 3 bases, V lost 0 bases, and 5 bases had no gene match. Per germline, CDR1 LGHNA and CDR2 YNFKEQ. CDR3: CASSQDGGTSDYEQYF. Here the CDR3 DNA reads TGTGCCAGCAGCCAAGATGGGGGGACTAGCGACTACGAGCAGTACTTC.

This chain connects TRBV3-1 (or the pseudogene TRBV3-2) to TRBJ1-2; D uncertain. The CDR3 is 15 residues long. The V gene lost 0 bases and the J gene lost 2 bases, with 10 bases spanning the gap. The germline V gene has CDR1 LGHDT and CDR2 YNNKEL (reference sequence). The CDR3 loop is CASSQDPGSNYGYTF. CDR3 nucleotide sequence: TGTGCCAGCAGCCAAGATCCCGGGAGCAACTATGGCTACACCTTC.

V usage is TRBV27 and J usage is TRBJ2-7; D is perhaps TRBD2 (6 bases). Germline values: CDR1 MNHEY, CDR2 SMNVEV (reference sequence). The CDR3 is made up of 16 amino acids. Trimming cost V 6 bases and J 0 bases, with 18 bases left between them. The CDR3 DNA reads as TGTGCCAGCAGCCAGAAGGGACTCTCGAGCTCCTACGAGCAGTACTTC. Amino acids: CASSQKGLSSSYEQYF.

This rearrangement joins TRBV19 to TRBJ2-3, with D possibly matching TRBD1 (6 bases). CDR3 length: 13 amino acids. V was cut by 5 bases and J by 6 bases, with 12 bases left in between. Germline CDR1 LNHDA, CDR2 SQIVND (reference sequence). CDR3 DNA sequence: TGTGCCAGTAGTCTATCAGGGGAGGATACGCAGTATTTT. This gives the protein CASSLSGEDTQYF.

This clone is a singleton in its sample. This rearrangement joins TRBV3-1 (or the pseudogene TRBV3-2) to TRBJ2-5; TRBD2 aligns across 9 bases. Germline V gene sequence: CDR1 LGHDT, CDR2 YNNKEL (reference sequence). V lost 3 bases, J lost 4 bases, and 6 bases stayed unmatched. The CDR3 runs to 15 residues. CDR3 DNA: TGTGCCAGCAGCCAGCGAGCGGGAGGTGGAGAGACCCAGTACTTC. It is translated as CASSQRAGGGETQYF.

This clone was observed once. The chain is built from TRBV19 and TRBJ2-7; TRBD2 matches at 10 bases. The V gene end was trimmed by 4 bases and the J gene end by 2 bases; junction bases not matched to a gene: 5. Germline V gives CDR1 LNHDA, CDR2 SQIVND (reference sequence). The CDR3 totals 15 residues. The CDR3 region has the DNA TGTGCCAGTAGTAACGGACTAGCGGTACCCTACGAGCAGTACTTC. Protein: CASSNGLAVPYEQYF.

CDR3 region: CATSRDLQARRGDGQAFF. CDR3 sequence (DNA): TGTGCCACCAGCAGAGATCTTCAGGCGAGGCGGGGAGACGGACAAGCTTTCTTT. V usage is TRBV15 and J usage is TRBJ1-1, with no clear D. V lost 0 bases, J lost 9 bases, and 26 bases lay in between. Germline lookup yields CDR1 LNHNV and CDR2 YYDKDF (reference sequence). This CDR3 comprises 18 residues.

This chain joins TRBV3-1 (or the pseudogene TRBV3-2) and TRBJ2-3; D is unclear. The CDR3 runs 12 residues. The germline V gene encodes CDR1 LGHDT and CDR2 YNNKEL (reference sequence). Trimming removed 1 base at V and 4 bases at J, with 3 bases between. The CDR3: CASSQVSDTQYF. CDR3 nucleotides: TGTGCCAGCAGCCAAGTCTCAGATACGCAGTATTTT.

V usage is TRBV19 and J usage is TRBJ2-4; TRBD2 is a possible D gene (6 bases). The CDR3 runs 15 residues. The germline gives CDR1 LNHDA, CDR2 SQIVND (reference sequence). The V gene lost 8 bases and the J gene lost 0 bases, with 14 bases spanning the gap. The CDR3 spells CASASAGLAKNIQYF. The CDR3 nucleotides read TGTGCCAGTGCAAGCGCGGGGTTAGCCAAAAACATTCAGTACTTC.

The table lists this clone with a count of one. The chain links TRBV18 to TRBJ2-1, with TRBD1 matching over 7 bases. The CDR3 has 15 amino acids. CDR1 is KGHSH and CDR2 is LQKENI in the germline V gene. V lost 3 bases, J lost 0 bases, and 2 bases stayed unmatched. CDR3 in amino acids: CASSPGDSSYNEQFF. The CDR3 DNA reads as TGTGCCAGCTCACCGGGGGACAGCTCCTACAATGAGCAGTTCTTC. The whole variable domain, remainder taken from reference TRBV18 and TRBJ2-1, is NAGVMQNPRHLVRRRGQEARLRCSPMKGHSHVYWYRQLPEEGLKFMVYLQKENIIDESGMPKERFSAEFPKEGPSILRIQQVVRGDSAAYFCASSPGDSSYNEQFFGPGTRLTVL.